This TCR beta chain was obtained from a study of CD8+CD57+ T cells in acquired aplastic anemia. Across the study: DNA from sorted CD4+ and CD8+ cells averaged roughly 3.4 ug.

The TCR beta profiling, which covered VDJ combination and CDR3 sequence, was carried out using genomic DNA as the template. TCRdb passed the reads through MiXCR, listing each CDR3 protein once. The sample consists of hundreds of thousands of distinct CDR3 sequences, around 82% of them appearing once. The CDR3 is 14 residues long. V lost 3 bases, J lost 8 bases, and 8 bases stayed unmatched. Looked up from germline, CDR1 is SEHNR and CDR2 is FQNEAQ (reference sequence). An expansion of CD8+CD57+ cells by flow cytometry had been shown in patients chosen for sequencing. This TCR was sampled from a human donor with aplastic anemia. The chain employs TRBV7-9 and TRBJ2-3; 7 nucleotides match TRBD2. Sequencing input: sorted CD4+, CD8+, or CD8+CD57+ T cells (not recorded which) from PBMCs. The CDR3 protein is CASSFPGGPGTQYF. CDR3 bases: TGTGCCAGCAGCTTTCCGGGAGGTCCGGGTACGCAGTATTTT.